Included here is one T cell receptor (beta chain) sequence, with context. This record belongs to a study of blood T cell repertoires in COVID-19. Clones were read by immunoSEQ multiplex PCR, and TCRdb kept only the in-frame ones, dropping some. The sample consists of approximately 83,000 clones, about 82% of them appearing once. The receptor's source is a man aged 50 or older with acute or convalescent COVID-19. The sample consisted of peripheral blood.

CDR3 region: CASSPGTENTIYF. CDR3 DNA: TGTGCCAGCAGTCCCGGGACAGAAAACACCATATATTTT. J is TRBJ1-3 and V is TRBV12-3 or TRBV12-4; TRBD1 matches 7 bases. This CDR3 is 13 amino acids long. With 5 bases clipped from V and 6 bases from J, the junction kept 4 bases outside the gene matches.